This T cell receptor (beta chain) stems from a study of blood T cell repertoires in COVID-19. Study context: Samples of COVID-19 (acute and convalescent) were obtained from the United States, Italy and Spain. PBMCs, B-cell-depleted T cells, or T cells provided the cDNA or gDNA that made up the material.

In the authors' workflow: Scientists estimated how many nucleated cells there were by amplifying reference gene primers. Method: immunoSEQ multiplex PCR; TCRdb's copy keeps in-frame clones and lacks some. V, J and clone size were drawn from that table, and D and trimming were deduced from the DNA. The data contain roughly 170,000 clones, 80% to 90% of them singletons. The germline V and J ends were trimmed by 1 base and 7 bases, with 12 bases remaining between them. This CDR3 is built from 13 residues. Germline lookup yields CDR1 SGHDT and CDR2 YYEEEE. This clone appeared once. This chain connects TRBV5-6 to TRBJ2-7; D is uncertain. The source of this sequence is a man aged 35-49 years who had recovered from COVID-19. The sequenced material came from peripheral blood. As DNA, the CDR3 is TGTGCCAGCAGCTTGAGGTTCCCCGGGGAGCAGTACTTC. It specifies CASSLRFPGEQYF.